Presented here are 20 T cell receptor beta chains from one specimen sequenced in a study of cytomegalovirus exposure and HLA in healthy donors. It was with 60 Vbeta and 13 Jbeta primers that the PCR ran. Generated by immunoSEQ multiplex PCR, the TCRdb table keeps only in-frame clones and is missing some. The data show 200,000 to 250,000 clones, with approximately 81% seen just once and 2.9% held by the top ten. Sequenced sample: PBMCs. The receptor source for this set is a man aged 25 to 45 in good health and CMV-seronegative.

Written as DNA, the CDR3 is TGTGCCAGCAGCCAAAATGAGCTGGAGCAGTACTTC. It yields the protein CASSQNELEQYF. The rearrangement links TRBV4-2 to TRBJ2-7, with D unclear. V was shortened by 2 bases and J by 7 bases, with 9 bases between the two germline ends. This CDR3 contains 12 residues. Germline V gives CDR1 LGHNA, CDR2 YNFKEQ.

The chain joins TRBV7-9 to TRBJ2-7, with D perhaps matching TRBD1 (5 bases). The V gene's germline CDR1 is SEHNR and CDR2 FQNEAQ (reference sequence). V lost 4 bases, J lost 7 bases, and 20 bases lay in between. The CDR3 extends over 15 amino acids. CDR3 loop: CASSSQGDILVEQYF. The CDR3 coding sequence is TGTGCCAGCAGCTCCCAAGGGGATATCCTTGTTGAGCAGTACTTC.

J is TRBJ1-5 and V is TRBV4-2; D perhaps matches TRBD1 (6 bases). The V gene lost 0 bases and the J gene lost 0 bases, with 15 bases spanning the gap. The CDR3 covers 18 residues. Germline CDR1 LGHNA, CDR2 YNFKEQ. The CDR3 is CASSQDGRDIYSNQPQHF. CDR3 sequence (DNA): TGTGCCAGCAGCCAAGATGGTAGGGACATTTATAGCAATCAGCCCCAGCATTTT.

This sequence joins TRBV6-5 and TRBJ2-7; 8 bases match TRBD1. Germline CDR1 and CDR2: MNHEY and SVGAGI. V shed 6 bases and J 6 bases; nucleotides not matched to a gene: 10. This CDR3 has 14 amino acids. CDR3 in amino acids: CASSLGTGFSEQYF. In DNA, the CDR3 is TGTGCCAGCAGCCTCGGGACAGGTTTCTCCGAGCAGTACTTC.

There are a few counts of this clone. The chain couples TRBV28 to TRBJ2-5, with D possibly being TRBD2 (7 bases). CDR1 is MDHEN, CDR2 SYDVKM, per germline. The CDR3 runs 14 residues. Trimming removed 6 bases from V and 5 bases from J, with 16 bases in between. The CDR3 DNA follows: TGTGCCAGCAGCCCCGGGGGGCCCCTGGAGACCCAGTACTTC. Translating it yields CASSPGGPLETQYF.

As to this clone: The junction does not match germline at one end; this may be a read error. The rearrangement joins TRBV19 to TRBJ2-6, with a tentative D call TRBD1 (5 bases). Germline CDR1 LNHDA, CDR2 SQIVND (reference sequence). CDR3 length: 16 amino acids. CDR3 loop: CASNEKGISGASVLTF. As DNA, the CDR3 is TGTGCCAGTAACGAGAAAGGGATCTCTGGGGCCAGCGTCCTGACTTTC.

The chain carries TRBV5-1 and TRBJ2-7, with 10 bases identical to TRBD2. V lost 3 bases to trimming and J lost 3 bases; unmatched junction nucleotides: 3. The CDR3 contains 14 residues. In germline, CDR1 is SGHRS, CDR2 YFSETQ. The CDR3 bases are TGCGCCAGCAGCTCCAGCGGGGGGGTCTACGAGCAGTACTTC. Its translation: CASSSSGGVYEQYF.

The chain joins TRBV7-9 to TRBJ1-6; 8 positions agree with TRBD1. This CDR3 is 15 amino acids long. J was trimmed by 6 bases and V by 5 bases; bases with no gene match: 6. Per the germline V gene, CDR1 is SEHNR and CDR2 is FQNEAQ (reference sequence). The CDR3, as DNA: TGTGCCAGCAGCGGGGGGGACAGGCCTAATTCACCCCTCCACTTT. It encodes CASSGGDRPNSPLHF.

This rearrangement joins TRBV5-1 to TRBJ2-7; 8 nucleotides match TRBD1. CDR3 length: 14 amino acids. The ends lost 1 base at V and 3 bases at J; junction bases unmatched: 3. CDR1 SGHRS and CDR2 YFSETQ come from the germline V gene. CDR3: CASSLTGGNYEQYF. CDR3 bases: TGCGCCAGCAGCTTGACAGGGGGGAACTACGAGCAGTACTTC.

The V call is TRBV7-8, the J call TRBJ1-1; 10 nucleotides align to TRBD1. The CDR3 length is 19 residues. V was clipped by 5 bases and J by 4 bases; unmatched bases: 19. From germline, CDR1 is SGHVS and CDR2 FQNEAQ. CDR3 coding DNA: TGTGCCAGCAGCCCCGATCAGTTTGGGACAGGGGCCACCGGCACTGAAGCTTTCTTT. It specifies CASSPDQFGTGATGTEAFF.

The rearrangement joins TRBV7-8 to TRBJ1-3, with TRBD1 matching 8 bases. The V and J ends lost 1 base and 7 bases, in that order; junction bases with no gene match: 3. The CDR3 runs to 14 residues. The V gene's germline CDR1 is SGHVS and CDR2 FQNEAQ. The CDR3 coding sequence is TGTGCCAGCAGCTTAGGGGACAGGAGGAACACCATATATTTT. Translating gives CASSLGDRRNTIYF.

The V call is TRBV5-1, the J call TRBJ2-1; weak D call: TRBD2 (5 bases). Looked up from germline, CDR1 is SGHRS and CDR2 is YFSETQ. V was pared by 2 bases and J by 0 bases, with 9 bases between. This CDR3 spans 15 amino acids. Written as DNA, the CDR3 is TGCGCCAGCAGCTTCGGGGAGAGCTCCTACAATGAGCAGTTCTTC. Translating gives CASSFGESSYNEQFF.

The chain carries TRBV4-1 and TRBJ2-3; 9 nucleotides agree with TRBD2. CDR1 MGHRA and CDR2 YSYEKL come from the germline V gene. Trimming took 1 base from V and 1 from J; bases not matched to a gene: 3. This CDR3 region has 16 residues. The CDR3 here is CASSQALAGRTDTQYF. As DNA, the CDR3 is TGCGCCAGCAGCCAAGCCCTAGCGGGGCGCACAGATACGCAGTATTTT.

The J gene is TRBJ2-2, the V gene TRBV25-1, with TRBD1 identical over 7 bases. This CDR3 has 14 amino acids. Germline V lookup: CDR1 MGHDK, CDR2 SYGVNS. Trimming removed 8 bases from V and 7 bases from J; junction bases left unmatched: 10. The CDR3 sequence: CASAREGASGELFF. CDR3 DNA: TGTGCCAGCGCCCGAGAGGGGGCGAGCGGGGAGCTGTTTTTT.

This chain uses TRBV4-3 with TRBJ2-4, with D possibly being TRBD1 (5 bases). From germline, CDR1 is LGHNA and CDR2 YSLEER. The V end lost 1 base, the J end lost 4 bases, and 11 bases lay between the germline ends. The CDR3 has 15 residues. The CDR3 coding sequence is TGCGCCAGCAGCCAAGCACAGGATGGAAAAAACATTCAGTACTTC. It translates to CASSQAQDGKNIQYF.

The chain combines TRBV6-1 with TRBJ2-6, with D tentatively TRBD1 (6 bases). The length of the CDR3 is 16 residues. Trimming removed 4 bases from V and 0 bases from J, with 10 bases in between. Germline CDR1 and CDR2: MNHNS and SASEGT. Written as DNA, the CDR3 is TGTGCCAGCAGTGGGACAGAGAGCTCTGGGGCCAACGTCCTGACTTTC. Its protein is CASSGTESSGANVLTF.

The chain joins TRBV4-2 to TRBJ2-5, with 13 bases aligning to TRBD2. This CDR3 is 18 amino acids long. Per germline, CDR1 LGHNA and CDR2 YNFKEQ. Trimming at V came to 1 base and at J to 1 base, leaving 6 bases not matched to a gene. The CDR3 DNA is TGTGCCAGCAGCCAAGTAGCCGGACTAGCGGGGGTCCAAGAGACCCAGTACTTC. Encoded protein: CASSQVAGLAGVQETQYF.

This chain joins TRBV5-1 and TRBJ1-4; tentative D call: TRBD1 (6 bases). The V and J ends lost 4 bases and 4 bases respectively, with 11 bases between them. The CDR3 is 14 residues long. Per the germline V gene, CDR1 is SGHRS and CDR2 is YFSETQ. In DNA form, the CDR3 reads TGCGCCAGCAGCCTCCAGGACAGTAATGAAAAACTGTTTTTT. Its translation is CASSLQDSNEKLFF.

The chain couples TRBV20-1 to TRBJ2-5; D remains ambiguous. Per the germline V gene, CDR1 is DFQATT and CDR2 is SNEGSKA (reference sequence). CDR3 length: 10 residues. Between the trimmed V and J ends, which lost 5 bases and 3 bases, there was a span of 4 bases. CDR3 in DNA: TGCAGTGCTCTAAAAGAGACCCAGTACTTC. The encoded protein is CSALKETQYF.

The chain links TRBV15 to TRBJ1-1, with no clear D. The CDR3 spans 15 residues. Germline V gene lookup returns CDR1 LNHNV and CDR2 YYDKDF (reference sequence). V shed 1 base and J shed 5 bases, with 14 bases lying between them. Here the CDR3 reads CATSRVWALRTEAFF. CDR3 bases: TGTGCCACCAGCAGAGTCTGGGCATTAAGAACTGAAGCTTTCTTT.